This T cell receptor (beta chain) emerged from a study of T-cell reconstitution after alpha-beta-depleted transplantation in children. Unique molecular identifiers were incorporated into the prepared TCRbeta library. TCRdb analysed the PCR reads with MiXCR anew, one entry per CDR3 protein. This table holds under 450,000 distinct CDR3 sequences, 10% to 15% found once. CDR3 length: 14 amino acids. Trimming stripped 8 bases from V and 0 bases from J, with 11 bases between. Germline values: CDR1 MNHEY, CDR2 SVGEGT. The sequence came from a human donor who donated a stem cell graft to a child with Fanconi anemia. The sequencing used PBMCs, collected from the stem cell graft. The chain combines TRBV6-2 or TRBV6-3 with TRBJ2-1; D may be TRBD1 (7 bases). The CDR3 DNA is TGTGCCAGCCGGCGGGACAGCTCCTACAATGAGCAGTTCTTC. Protein sequence: CASRRDSSYNEQFF.